The next 18 T cell receptor beta chains were all read from a single sample in a study of cytomegalovirus exposure and HLA in healthy donors. Clones were sequenced by immunoSEQ multiplex PCR, and TCRdb holds only the in-frame ones, with some missing. The sample carries approximately 120,000 clones, 89% recorded once. The source material was PBMCs. The receptors derive from a woman younger than 30 in good health and CMV-seronegative.

The CDR3 spells CASSEVGQGGEQYF. The CDR3 DNA reads as TGTGCCAGCAGTGAAGTAGGACAAGGAGGGGAGCAGTACTTC. V and J are TRBV2 and TRBJ2-7; weak D call: TRBD2 (6 bases). The CDR3 is made up of 14 amino acids. Germline V gives CDR1 SNHLY, CDR2 FYNNEI. V lost 1 base and J 7 bases, leaving 14 bases between the germline ends. The whole variable domain, filled in from reference TRBV2 and TRBJ2-7, reads EPEVTQTPSHQVTQMGQEVILRCVPISNHLYFYWYRQILGQKVEFLVSFYNNEISEKSEIFDDQFSVERPDGSNFTLKIRSTKLEDSAMYFCASSEVGQGGEQYFGPGTRLTVT.

The chain joins TRBV19 to TRBJ2-7; TRBD1 aligns across 10 bases. J lost 2 bases, V lost 2 bases, and 15 bases had no gene match. The CDR3 loop spans 19 amino acids. Germline values: CDR1 LNHDA, CDR2 SQIVND (reference sequence). Here the CDR3 reads CASSISGTGVAGTPYEQYF. In DNA form, the CDR3 reads TGTGCCAGTAGTATATCCGGGACAGGGGTAGCGGGGACCCCCTACGAGCAGTACTTC.

This chain joins TRBV4-1 and TRBJ1-1; a possible D gene is TRBD1 (5 bases). V shed 4 bases and J shed 2 bases, with 17 bases lying between them. This CDR3 has 16 residues. Germline V gene sequence: CDR1 MGHRA, CDR2 YSYEKL. The CDR3 region is CASSRVVLTDNTEAFF. The CDR3 region has the DNA TGCGCCAGCAGCCGCGTCGTCCTGACAGATAACACTGAAGCTTTCTTT.

This chain links TRBV13 with TRBJ2-7, with 11 nucleotides matching TRBD2. Per the germline V gene, CDR1 is PRHDT and CDR2 is FYEKMQ (reference sequence). V gave up 5 bases and J gave up 3 bases; unmatched junction bases: 3. The CDR3 totals 14 residues. The CDR3 nucleotides read TGTGCCAGCAGCCTCACTAGCGGGGGCTACGAGCAGTACTTC. Translation: CASSLTSGGYEQYF.

The chain uses TRBV6-1 and TRBJ2-7; 9 bases line up with TRBD1. Germline V gene sequence: CDR1 MNHNS, CDR2 SASEGT. V lost 10 bases and J lost 4; bases outside the gene matches: 5. This CDR3 has 12 amino acids. DNA of the CDR3: TGTGCCACCCGGACAGGGGCGTACGAGCAGTACTTC. As protein: CATRTGAYEQYF.

The chain links TRBV28 to TRBJ2-5; weak D call: TRBD1 (5 bases). Trimming took off 3 bases at V and 1 base at J, with 15 bases between the two ends. The CDR3 extends over 16 amino acids. Germline-derived CDR1 and CDR2 are MDHEN and SYDVKM. Written as DNA, the CDR3 is TGTGCCAGCAGTTTGTCCGCTACAGGCTCCCAAGAGACCCAGTACTTC. Protein: CASSLSATGSQETQYF.

This clone was counted a single time. The rearrangement joins TRBV7-6 to TRBJ2-7; D perhaps matches TRBD2 (5 bases). Trimming took off 2 bases at V and 5 bases at J, with 10 bases between the two ends. CDR1 is SGHVS, CDR2 FNYEAQ, per germline. The CDR3 length is 13 residues. CDR3 bases: TGTGCCAGCAGCTTAACTAGAGATCACGAGCAGTACTTC. It yields the protein CASSLTRDHEQYF. Complete variable domain (other parts from reference TRBV7-6 and TRBJ2-7): GAGVSQSPRYKVTKRGQDVALRCDPISGHVSLYWYRQALGQGPEFLTYFNYEAQQDKSGLPNDRFSAERPEGSISTLTIQRTEQRDSAMYRCASSLTRDHEQYFGPGTRLTVT.

This chain uses TRBV19 with TRBJ2-1, with TRBD2 matching 9 bases. Trimming cost V 7 bases and J 1 base; bases outside gene matches: 5. This CDR3 contains 15 residues. Germline V gene lookup returns CDR1 LNHDA and CDR2 SQIVND (reference sequence). This CDR3 reads CASKEREVSYNEQFF. CDR3 DNA sequence: TGTGCCAGTAAGGAGCGGGAGGTATCCTACAATGAGCAGTTCTTC. Supplemented by reference TRBV19 and TRBJ2-1, the full variable domain reads DGGITQSPKYLFRKEGQNVTLSCEQNLNHDAMYWYRQDPGQGLRLIYYSQIVNDFQKGDIAEGYSVSREKKESFPLTVTSAQKNPTAFYLCASKEREVSYNEQFFGPGTRLTVL.

This clone appeared a single time. The chain combines TRBV4-2 with TRBJ2-3; 7 nucleotides align to TRBD2. V was pared by 0 bases and J by 5 bases, with 11 bases of the junction left unmatched. The CDR3 has 17 residues. CDR1 is LGHNA and CDR2 is YNFKEQ in the germline V gene. Written as DNA, the CDR3 is TGTGCCAGCAGCCAAGAAACCCGGAGCGGGACGAAAGATACGCAGTATTTT. Its translation is CASSQETRSGTKDTQYF.

This chain joins TRBV6-1 and TRBJ1-5; D is uncertain. This CDR3 spans 14 amino acids. The germline gives CDR1 MNHNS, CDR2 SASEGT. V lost 3 bases and J lost 6, with 12 bases in between. The CDR3: CASSDFRVGQPQHF. Written as DNA, the CDR3 is TGTGCCAGCAGTGATTTTCGGGTGGGTCAGCCCCAGCATTTT.

The chain combines TRBV19 with TRBJ1-3; no firm D call. Germline V gene sequence: CDR1 LNHDA, CDR2 SQIVND (reference sequence). V was cut by 11 bases and J by 0 bases, with 5 bases left in between. There are 11 residues in the CDR3. This CDR3 is CASYSGNTIYF. The CDR3 DNA sequence: TGTGCCTCCTACTCTGGAAACACCATATATTTT.

The chain is built from TRBV13 and TRBJ1-2, with D possibly matching TRBD1 (5 bases). Trimming cost V 4 bases and J 1 base, with 10 bases left between them. Germline V gives CDR1 PRHDT, CDR2 FYEKMQ (reference sequence). The CDR3 spans 14 residues. The CDR3 DNA is TGTGCCAGCAGCTCCCCGGGGGTTAACTATGGCTACACCTTC. The encoded protein is CASSSPGVNYGYTF.

The rearrangement links TRBV27 to TRBJ2-7; TRBD1 agrees at 10 bases. The CDR3 loop spans 14 amino acids. The germline CDR1 and CDR2 sequences are MNHEY and SMNVEV (reference sequence). The ends lost 6 bases at V and 3 bases at J; junction bases unmatched: 5. CDR3: CASRTGTGDYEQYF. DNA of the CDR3: TGTGCCAGCAGGACCGGGACAGGGGACTACGAGCAGTACTTC.

The chain is built from TRBV6-1 and TRBJ2-3; a weak D match, TRBD1 (5 bases). Germline loops: CDR1 MNHNS, CDR2 SASEGT. V lost 2 bases and J 0 bases, leaving 15 bases between the germline ends. The CDR3 extends over 17 amino acids. CDR3 sequence: CASSEQQGFFSTDTQYF. CDR3 DNA: TGTGCCAGCAGTGAACAGCAGGGTTTTTTTAGCACAGATACGCAGTATTTT.

A few counts support this clone. The V and J genes are TRBV2 and TRBJ2-7; no reliable D call. Germline V CDR1 and CDR2: SNHLY, FYNNEI. This CDR3 has 14 amino acids. Deletions cut 0 bases from V and 0 bases from J, with 6 bases between. DNA of the CDR3: TGTGCCAGCAGTGAAGCTAGCAGCTCCTACGAGCAGTACTTC. It translates to CASSEASSSYEQYF.

The table lists this clone with a few counts. The gene calls are TRBV6-5 and TRBJ1-2; possibly TRBD1 for D (6 bases). The ends were cut back, 10 bases at V and 2 bases at J, with 17 bases in the middle. This CDR3 has 14 residues. Germline CDR1 is MNHEY and CDR2 is SVGAGI. Here the CDR3 DNA reads TGTGCCACCCGCTATCTTAGGGGGAACTATGGCTACACCTTC. It yields the protein CATRYLRGNYGYTF.

The CDR3 protein is CASSQGGGGEQYF. The CDR3 bases are TGTGCCAGCAGCCAAGGAGGGGGCGGTGAGCAGTACTTC. The V and J genes are TRBV14 and TRBJ2-7; 7 positions agree with TRBD1. In germline, CDR1 is SGHDN, CDR2 FVKESK. V shed 1 base and J 7 bases; nucleotides not matched to a gene: 4. This CDR3 has 13 residues.

A remark on this clone: Additional DNA sequences in this sample encode the identical CDR3. The chain uses TRBV6-6 and TRBJ2-7; 10 positions match TRBD1. Germline V gene sequence: CDR1 MNHNY, CDR2 SVGAGI (reference sequence). The CDR3 covers 14 residues. Trimming took 1 base from V and 4 from J; bases not matched to a gene: 1. The CDR3 DNA follows: TGTGCCAGCAGTTACTTGGGACAGGGGTACGAGCAGTACTTC. This gives the protein CASSYLGQGYEQYF.